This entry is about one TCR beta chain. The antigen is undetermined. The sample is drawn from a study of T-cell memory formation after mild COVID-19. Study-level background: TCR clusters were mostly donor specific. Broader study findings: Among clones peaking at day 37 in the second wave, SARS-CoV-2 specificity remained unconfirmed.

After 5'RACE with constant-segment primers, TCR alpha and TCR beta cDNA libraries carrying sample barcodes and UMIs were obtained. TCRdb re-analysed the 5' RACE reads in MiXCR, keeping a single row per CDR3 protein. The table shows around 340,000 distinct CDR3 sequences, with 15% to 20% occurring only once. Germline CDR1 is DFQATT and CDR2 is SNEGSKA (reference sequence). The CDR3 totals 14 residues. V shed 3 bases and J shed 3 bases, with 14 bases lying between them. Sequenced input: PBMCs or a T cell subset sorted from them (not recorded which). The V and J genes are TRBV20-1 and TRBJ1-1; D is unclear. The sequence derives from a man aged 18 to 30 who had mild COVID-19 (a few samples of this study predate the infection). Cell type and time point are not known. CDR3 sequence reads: CSARGAGSYTEAFF. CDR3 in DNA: TGCAGTGCTAGGGGCGCCGGGTCTTACACTGAAGCTTTCTTT.